This passage covers 8 T cell receptor beta chains from one sample sequenced in a study of cytomegalovirus exposure and HLA in healthy donors. A multiplex PCR was run with 60 Vbeta primers and 13 Jbeta primers. TCRdb keeps only in-frame clones here, not all; method: immunoSEQ multiplex PCR. The table includes around 95,000 clones, 75% to 85% detected once. Source material: PBMCs. The receptors derive from a man in his thirties or forties in good health and CMV-seropositive.

This clone appeared a single time. The chain has TRBV30 and TRBJ1-1, with 7 nucleotides matching TRBD1. CDR1 and CDR2 (germline): GTSNPN, SVGIG (reference sequence). CDR3 size: 14 residues. The trim removed 3 bases at V and 1 base at J, leaving 5 bases unmatched. CDR3 nucleotides: TGTGCCTGGAGCGGAGGGACAGCGAACACTGAAGCTTTCTTT. Encoded protein: CAWSGGTANTEAFF.

The rearrangement uses TRBV6-4 and TRBJ2-1, with a weak D call TRBD2 (5 bases). V was cut by 8 bases and J by 6 bases, with 8 bases left in between. CDR1 MRHNA and CDR2 SNTAGT come from the germline V gene. The CDR3 loop spans 11 amino acids. In DNA, the CDR3 is TGTGCCAGCGGGAGAGGCAATGAGCAGTTCTTC. Amino acids: CASGRGNEQFF.

The chain combines TRBV5-1 with TRBJ1-6, with TRBD1 matching over 7 bases. The V gene end was trimmed by 4 bases and the J gene end by 0 bases; junction bases not matched to a gene: 7. The CDR3 has 17 amino acids. Per germline, CDR1 SGHRS and CDR2 YFSETQ. The CDR3 here is CASSDDRESSYNSPLHF. The CDR3 coding sequence is TGCGCCAGCAGCGATGACAGGGAAAGCTCCTATAATTCACCCCTCCACTTT.

V and J are TRBV28 and TRBJ1-5, with 9 bases aligning to TRBD1. Looked up from germline, CDR1 is MDHEN and CDR2 is SYDVKM. The length of the CDR3 is 14 residues. V lost 6 bases, J lost 6 bases, and 6 bases stayed unmatched. CDR3 protein: CASRTGTGRQPQHF. Here the CDR3 DNA reads TGTGCCAGCAGAACCGGGACAGGGCGTCAGCCCCAGCATTTT. The full variable domain, rest sourced from reference TRBV28 and TRBJ1-5, is DVKVTQSSRYLVKRTGEKVFLECVQDMDHENMFWYRQDPGLGLRLIYFSYDVKMKEKGDIPEGYSVSREKKERFSLILESASTNQTSMYLCASRTGTGRQPQHFGDGTRLSIL.

This clone occurred a few times. The chain combines TRBV7-9 with TRBJ2-3; the match to TRBD1 covers 8 bases. V lost 6 bases and J lost 3; bases outside the gene matches: 5. The germline gives CDR1 SEHNR, CDR2 FQNEAQ (reference sequence). The CDR3 is 14 amino acids. The CDR3 bases are TGTGCCAGCAGTCAAGGACAGGGTACAGATACGCAGTATTTT. Amino acids: CASSQGQGTDTQYF.

The V gene is TRBV18, the J gene TRBJ2-7; D unresolved. CDR1 is KGHSH, CDR2 LQKENI, per germline. V lost 4 bases, J lost 0 bases, and 10 bases lay in between. The CDR3 loop spans 14 amino acids. CDR3 in amino acids: CASSRPNLSYEQYF. The CDR3 bases are TGTGCCAGCTCACGGCCGAATCTCTCCTACGAGCAGTACTTC.

This clone turned up a few times. The genes are TRBV30 and TRBJ1-5; D perhaps matches TRBD1 (6 bases). V was trimmed by 0 bases and J by 1 base, leaving 7 bases between them. This CDR3 contains 14 residues. Germline V gives CDR1 GTSNPN, CDR2 SVGIG (reference sequence). CDR3 coding DNA: TGTGCCTGGAGTGTACAGGGAAGCAATCAGCCCCAGCATTTT. This translates into CAWSVQGSNQPQHF.

The table lists this clone with a count of one. The chain has TRBV19 and TRBJ2-5, with D tentatively TRBD1 (6 bases). CDR3 length: 13 residues. Germline V gene sequence: CDR1 LNHDA, CDR2 SQIVND (reference sequence). V lost 3 bases and J lost 3, with 8 bases in between. CDR3 sequence: CASSIPGEETQYF. CDR3 in DNA: TGTGCCAGTAGTATTCCAGGGGAAGAGACCCAGTACTTC.